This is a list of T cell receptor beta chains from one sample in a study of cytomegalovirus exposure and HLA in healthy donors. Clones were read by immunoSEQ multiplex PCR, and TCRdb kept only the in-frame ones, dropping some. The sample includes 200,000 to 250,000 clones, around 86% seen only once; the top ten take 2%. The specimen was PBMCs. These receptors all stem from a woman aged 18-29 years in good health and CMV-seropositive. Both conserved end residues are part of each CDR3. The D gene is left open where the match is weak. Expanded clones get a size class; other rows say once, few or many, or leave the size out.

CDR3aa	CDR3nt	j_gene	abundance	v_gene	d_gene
CASSPGQSYEQYF	TGTGCCAGCTCACCAGGACAGTCCTACGAGCAGTACTTC	TRBJ2-7	.	TRBV18	.
CAWGREAYNEQFF	TGTGCCTGGGGCCGGGAGGCCTACAATGAGCAGTTCTTC	TRBJ2-1	.	TRBV30	TRBD2
CASFPDMSSGNTIYF	TGCGCCAGCTTCCCCGACATGAGTTCAGGAAACACCATATATTTT	TRBJ1-3	once	TRBV5-1	.
CASSPPRDREPLGQYF	TGTGCCAGCAGCCCACCACGGGACAGGGAACCTCTCGGGCAGTACTTC	TRBJ2-7	.	TRBV7-9	TRBD1
CASSPGTSGSSGTDTQYF	TGTGCCAGCAGTCCAGGGACTAGCGGGAGTTCCGGCACAGATACGCAGTATTTT	TRBJ2-3	.	TRBV27	TRBD2
CAWSGGLGYTF	TGTGCCTGGAGTGGGGGGCTTGGCTACACCTTC	TRBJ1-2	.	TRBV30	.
CASSQDVQILWPQHF	TGCGCCAGCAGCCAAGATGTACAGATTCTCTGGCCCCAGCATTTT	TRBJ1-5	.	TRBV4-1	.
CASSYTGGNEQYF	TGTGCCAGCAGTTATACAGGGGGCAACGAGCAGTACTTC	TRBJ2-7	.	TRBV6-5	TRBD1
CASSLTWSGAYEQYF	TGTGCCAGCAGCTTGACATGGAGCGGAGCCTACGAGCAGTACTTC	TRBJ2-7	.	TRBV5-4	.
CASKGSGDYQPQHF	TGTGCCAGCAAGGGGTCAGGTGATTATCAGCCCCAGCATTTT	TRBJ1-5	.	TRBV6-1	.
CASSTQALSTDTQYF	TGCGCCAGCAGCACACAGGCTTTAAGCACAGATACGCAGTATTTT	TRBJ2-3	.	TRBV5-1	.
CSVENRGQGAAYGYTF	TGCAGCGTTGAAAATCGGGGACAGGGGGCAGCCTATGGCTACACCTTC	TRBJ1-2	.	TRBV29-1	TRBD1
CASSLGFLRGGYEQYF	TGTGCCAGCAGCTTAGGATTCCTCAGGGGCGGCTACGAGCAGTACTTC	TRBJ2-7	.	TRBV7-2	.
CASSLNWLAGGWPYNEQFF	TGTGCCAGCAGCTTAAATTGGTTAGCGGGAGGGTGGCCCTACAATGAGCAGTTCTTC	TRBJ2-1	.	TRBV7-8	TRBD2
CASSFPAGQETQYF	TGCGCCAGCAGCTTCCCGGCAGGACAAGAGACCCAGTACTTC	TRBJ2-5	.	TRBV5-1	.
CAWSVGVGDEQYF	TGTGCCTGGAGTGTCGGTGTCGGGGACGAGCAGTACTTC	TRBJ2-7	few	TRBV30	.
CASIVGGSTEAFF	TGTGCCAGCATCGTGGGGGGATCCACTGAAGCTTTCTTT	TRBJ1-1	once	TRBV2	.
CATSPRLAGGPYEQYF	TGTGCCACCAGCCCCCGACTAGCGGGAGGCCCTTACGAGCAGTACTTC	TRBJ2-7	.	TRBV15	TRBD2
CASSPRLAGPSYEQYF	TGTGCCAGCTCACCACGACTAGCGGGGCCCTCCTACGAGCAGTACTTC	TRBJ2-7	.	TRBV18	TRBD2
CASSPGQKGQETQYF	TGTGCCAGCAGCCCAGGACAGAAGGGGCAAGAGACCCAGTACTTC	TRBJ2-5	.	TRBV27	.
CASSQDKTGMPYEQYF	TGCGCCAGCAGCCAAGATAAGACAGGGATGCCCTACGAGCAGTACTTC	TRBJ2-7	.	TRBV4-1	TRBD1
CASSYRGLLEAFF	TGTGCCAGCAGTTACAGGGGGTTGCTTGAAGCTTTCTTT	TRBJ1-1	.	TRBV7-8	TRBD1
CASSLTGGQGSNYGYTF	TGTGCCAGCAGCTTAACTGGGGGACAGGGTTCTAACTATGGCTACACCTTC	TRBJ1-2	.	TRBV7-8	TRBD1
CASSLGLLAKNIQYF	TGTGCCAGCAGCCTGGGACTTCTAGCCAAAAACATTCAGTACTTC	TRBJ2-4	.	TRBV5-6	.
CASSPGQSSQLFF	TGTGCCAGCAGCCCGGGACAGTCATCTCAACTGTTTTTT	TRBJ1-4	.	TRBV5-4	TRBD1
CASSPWRGGTQYF	TGTGCCAGCAGCCCCTGGAGGGGGGGGACCCAGTACTTC	TRBJ2-5	.	TRBV6-1	.
CASSWPGQGYEQYF	TGTGCCAGCAGCTGGCCGGGACAGGGGTACGAGCAGTACTTC	TRBJ2-7	.	TRBV5-5	TRBD1
CASSLRPDSAYNEQFF	TGTGCCAGCAGCTTAAGGCCGGACAGCGCCTACAATGAGCAGTTCTTC	TRBJ2-1	.	TRBV13	.
CASSPDLGTGYGYTF	TGCGCCAGCAGCCCAGATTTGGGGACTGGCTATGGCTACACCTTC	TRBJ1-2	.	TRBV4-1	.
CRGDGYKGYTF	TGCAGGGGCGACGGATATAAAGGCTACACCTTC	TRBJ1-2	.	TRBV20-1	.
CASSQIPLVGEQPQHF	TGTGCCAGCAGCCAAATCCCTCTGGTAGGGGAACAGCCCCAGCATTTT	TRBJ1-5	.	TRBV16	.
CASSQEYTGTPDTQYF	TGTGCCAGCAGCCAAGAGTACACAGGGACGCCAGATACGCAGTATTTT	TRBJ2-3	.	TRBV4-2	.
CASQTGSGEQYF	TGTGCCAGTCAGACTGGGAGTGGGGAGCAGTACTTC	TRBJ2-7	once	TRBV27	.
CAWRDTGTGNTGELFF	TGTGCCTGGAGGGACACCGGGACAGGGAACACCGGGGAGCTGTTTTTT	TRBJ2-2	once	TRBV30	TRBD1
CSVARAGGSYEQFF	TGCAGCGTTGCCCGGGCGGGAGGGAGCTATGAGCAGTTCTTC	TRBJ2-1	.	TRBV29-1	TRBD2
CSVAGTSGSGYQETQYF	TGCAGCGTCGCCGGGACTAGCGGGAGTGGATACCAAGAGACCCAGTACTTC	TRBJ2-5	.	TRBV29-1	TRBD2
CASGGLQVSYEQYF	TGTGCCAGCGGAGGACTACAGGTTTCCTACGAGCAGTACTTC	TRBJ2-7	.	TRBV28	.
CASSFDPPGILGGYTF	TGTGCCAGCAGTTTCGATCCGCCCGGGATTTTGGGAGGCTACACCTTC	TRBJ1-2	.	TRBV27	.
CASSPGVPALDTEAFF	TGCGCCAGCAGCCCAGGGGTCCCGGCCCTGGACACTGAAGCTTTCTTT	TRBJ1-1	.	TRBV5-1	.
CASSSGQRAYEQYF	TGTGCCAGCAGTTCGGGACAGCGAGCCTACGAGCAGTACTTC	TRBJ2-7	.	TRBV28	TRBD1
CASSYVGNEQFF	TGTGCCAGCAGCTACGTCGGTAATGAGCAGTTCTTC	TRBJ2-1	.	TRBV7-3	.
CASSSRGAGGNYGYTF	TGTGCCAGCAGCTCTAGGGGGGCAGGGGGGAACTATGGCTACACCTTC	TRBJ1-2	.	TRBV11-2	TRBD1
CAWRGLAGGNEQFF	TGTGCCTGGAGGGGACTAGCGGGCGGCAATGAGCAGTTCTTC	TRBJ2-1	.	TRBV30	TRBD2
CASGSIVESREQFF	TGTGCCAGCGGATCGATCGTGGAGTCGCGGGAGCAGTTCTTC	TRBJ2-1	.	TRBV27	.
CASSLEGVRTDTQYF	TGTGCCAGCAGCTTAGAAGGGGTTCGCACAGATACGCAGTATTTT	TRBJ2-3	.	TRBV7-8	.
CASSFIGQPSTDTQYF	TGTGCCAGCAGTTTCATTGGACAGCCTAGCACAGATACGCAGTATTTT	TRBJ2-3	.	TRBV27	.
CASSIDVRGYEQYF	TGTGCCAGTAGTATAGATGTTCGGGGCTACGAGCAGTACTTC	TRBJ2-7	.	TRBV19	.